This T cell receptor beta chain is from a study of blood T cell repertoires in COVID-19 (dated by TCRdb to the early 2020s). About the investigation overall: Samples covering the acute and convalescent phases of COVID-19 were provided by collaborators in the United States, Italy and Spain. The material from the prospective study consisted of cDNA or gDNA derived from T cells, B-cell-depleted T cells, or PBMCs. The dataset comprised deeply sampled blood TCRbeta repertoires from subjects exposed to, actively infected with, or recovered from COVID-19. A freely available public database, intended as a resource for researchers studying the immune response to SARS-CoV-2, is where the repertoires were released. The samples were drawn from two sources: the first 160 participants of the ongoing ImmuneRACE study, and 950 to 1,500 subjects contributed by 6 global collaborators. Sample metadata almost always included a de-identified subject ID, COVID-19 status, age in years and sex. Where available, HLA class I and class II types were obtained from metadata supplied by the sample provider rather than from assay-based typing. On the study overall, not on this receptor specifically: The quantity of clinical and demographic metadata differed by source and by participant and was supplied without curation.

The immunoSEQ Assay, a bias-controlled multiplex PCR, was used to amplify TCRbeta CDR3 regions from genomic DNA. In the paper's pipeline: The number of nucleated cells in each sample was estimated by amplification of reference gene primers within the assay. To quantify the absolute abundance of each unique TCRbeta CDR3 rearrangement, sequence reads were collapsed and filtered. Productive Simpson clonality was computed per sample as the square root of Simpson's diversity index over productive rearrangements. TCRdb provides this immuneACCESS table in a form limited to in-frame rearrangements. Some clones are lacking; in checked studies, under half of them reflect an unresolved V gene, and why the rest are absent is not known. The V and J calls and clone size are taken from that table; D and trimming were inferred from the DNA. For this sample there are 310,000 or so clones; under 90% appear just once. In total, the top ten clones hold 10% of the sample.

For CDR1 and CDR2, the germline V gene (reference sequence) lists LGHDT and YNNKEL. V is clipped by 8 bases and J by 5 bases, and the sequence between their germline boundaries is 9 bases long. Including cysteine and phenylalanine, the CDR3 has 11 amino acids. CDR3 DNA only is kept here, 33 bases in frame from base 1. This clone is a singleton in its sample. This clone's antigen is unknown. It has no much larger one-base neighbor in the sample; base qualities were not kept. Enrolling through a virtual design, the prospective study's participants ranged in age from roughly 18 to 95 years and lived across about two dozen United States geographic areas. In the prospective study, participants were assigned to cohorts based on the clinical history participants reported in a screening survey and a study questionnaire. For ImmuneRACE Cohort 3, a participant was defined as recovered based on two consecutive negative NP/OP PCR tests, clearance by a healthcare professional, or resolution of symptoms. Each participant in the prospective study had whole blood, serum and a nasopharyngeal or oropharyngeal swab collected by mobile phlebotomists. Participants in the prospective study had the option to provide additional blood draws and questionnaires over a roughly 2-month period. Prospective study blood samples were shipped either frozen or at room temperature before DNA extraction.

The clonotype comes from a woman under 30 who had recovered from COVID-19. Sequencing was carried out using PBMCs or T cells enriched from blood (not recorded which). The chain couples TRBV3-1 (or the pseudogene TRBV3-2) to TRBJ1-2; too little of a D gene remains to name it. This receptor carries the CDR3 CASSTGYGYTF. The nucleotide sequence is TGTGCCAGCTCAACGGGGTATGGCTACACCTTC.